This TCR beta chain was retrieved from a study of blood T cells in healthy people across ages. As regards this clonotype: As yet, its antigen is unknown.

Points from the study as a whole: Diversity was higher, and naive CD4+ cells more numerous, in long-lived donors than in aged donors.

This CDR3 spans 15 amino acids. Germline values: CDR1 DFQATT, CDR2 SNEGSKA (reference sequence). Alongside a J-beta primer mix, a sample-barcoded 5' primer served in a second PCR lasting about 6 to 11 cycles. TCRdb redid the calling of the 5' RACE reads with MiXCR, one entry per CDR3 protein. The sample contains fewer than 2,000,000 distinct CDR3 sequences, 34% of which appear only once. Healthy individuals of Caucasian origin from Russia, aged 6 to 90, served as donors. Material: blood. The TCR sequence derives from a woman aged 25 to 39 in good health. V and J are TRBV20-1 and TRBJ2-5; 8 bases match TRBD2. The DNA end is a closer match to TRBJ2-7, so the J assignment may be wrong. The CDR3 sequence: CSARLARGPENEQYF. Here the CDR3 DNA reads TGCAGTGCAAGACTAGCGAGAGGGCCTGAGAACGAGCAGTACTTC.